A single count supports the clone carrying this T cell receptor beta chain. The CDR3 loop spans 12 amino acids. The V end was cut by 7 bases, the J end by 9 bases, with 10 bases between. Germline V gives CDR1 MNHEY, CDR2 SVGAGI. This sample stems from a study of blood T cell repertoires in COVID-19. The assay was immunoSEQ multiplex PCR, and TCRdb's table has in-frame clones only and misses some. Of 150,000 to 180,000 clones in the sample, just under 85% are singletons; the top ten hold about 29%. The chain has TRBV6-5 and TRBJ1-6, with a possible D match to TRBD1 (6 bases). Source material: peripheral blood. This clonotype originated in a woman aged 55-75 years with acute or convalescent COVID-19. The DNA for the CDR3 is TGTGCCAGCACGCAGGGGAGTTCACCCCTCCACTTT. The encoded protein is CASTQGSSPLHF.